A selection of T cell receptor beta chains follows, all from one sample in a study of post-analysis software for immune sequencing data. One entry per CDR3 protein, called by TCRdb with MiXCR from the PCR reads. The data contain about 540,000 distinct CDR3 sequences, around a third of them singletons. Sequencing was done on a sample of blood. The receptors originated from a girl younger than 18 with multiple sclerosis. The conserved cysteine and the conserved F or W are not part of the CDR3 here. D genes are given only for firm matches.

J	V	D	length	CDR3
TRBJ2-1	TRBV4-1	TRBD2	14	ASSQDQAGGGNEQF
TRBJ2-1	TRBV29-1	.	14	SVEDVSPGVYNEQF
TRBJ2-1	TRBV20-1	.	13	SATTGLLPRNEQF
TRBJ2-1	TRBV20-1	.	13	SARDLVGQRNEQF
TRBJ1-5	TRBV6-5	TRBD1	13	ASSRTGDSNQPQH
TRBJ2-1	TRBV29-1	.	12	SVAGHQDGNEQF
TRBJ2-3	TRBV6-6	.	11	ASSTGWTDTQY
TRBJ2-3	TRBV5-1	.	13	ASNLASVSTDTQY
TRBJ1-2	TRBV6-5	TRBD1	11	VSSYRGLGGYT
TRBJ1-2	TRBV5-6	TRBD1	11	ASRTGGASGYT
TRBJ1-6	TRBV5-1	.	13	ASRDSTVDNSPLH
TRBJ2-7	TRBV5-8	TRBD1	12	ASSFMTGSYEQY
TRBJ1-5	TRBV5-6	.	13	ASSLGLGGNQPQH
TRBJ2-7	TRBV6-5	.	13	ASSYQTGTPHEQY
TRBJ2-7	TRBV20-1	TRBD1	13	SAWTGTGGSYEQY
TRBJ2-7	TRBV7-9	.	13	ASSLAGLPPYEQY
TRBJ2-5	TRBV28	TRBD2	14	ASSSHSGGLQETQY
TRBJ2-1	TRBV3-1	TRBD2	12	ASSPAGRAWEQF
TRBJ2-1	TRBV20-1	.	14	SARDPTDSGGNEQF
TRBJ2-1	TRBV10-3	TRBD1	10	AISEMGTGGF
TRBJ1-4	TRBV5-1	.	15	ATSRGVEHATNEKLF
TRBJ2-2	TRBV7-8	.	13	ASSPLGAIHRELF
TRBJ2-3	TRBV9	.	11	ASSARWDYTQY
TRBJ1-2	TRBV20-1	.	13	SASSGTIAGYGYT
TRBJ2-3	TRBV5-1	.	14	ASSLEGWAPTDTQY
TRBJ1-5	TRBV5-5	.	13	ASSLVSGSNQPQH
TRBJ2-3	TRBV29-1	.	10	SVEQGSDTQY
TRBJ2-2	TRBV5-1	.	11	ASSLGPTRELF
TRBJ2-3	TRBV7-9	.	16	ASSLGLGFLAHTDTQY
TRBJ2-7	TRBV20-1	TRBD1	11	SARQGAQGEQY
TRBJ1-5	TRBV20-1	.	13	SATGGYGSNQPQH
.	TRBV6-5	.	12	ASSPSGHLYEQY
TRBJ2-1	TRBV5-1	.	13	ASSSGQSSYNEQF
TRBJ1-5	TRBV27	TRBD1	16	ASSWPGTGLKSNQPQH
TRBJ1-2	TRBV12-3/TRBV12-4	.	13	ASSFPPDSYYGYT
TRBJ1-2	TRBV27	.	13	ASSPADSLANGYT
TRBJ2-7	TRBV5-1	TRBD1	13	ASSLTGQGTYEQY
TRBJ2-1	TRBV6-2/TRBV6-3	.	13	ASRPPSDGNNEQF
TRBJ2-4	TRBV20-1	TRBD2	14	SASTPLAGDRDIQY
TRBJ1-2	TRBV5-1	TRBD1	10	ASSYGQDGYT
TRBJ1-1	TRBV20-1	.	12	SARVGEGNTEAF
TRBJ1-2	TRBV5-1	.	11	ASSLAGADGYT
TRBJ1-6	TRBV6-1	.	13	ASSDRGSYNSPLH
TRBJ2-1	TRBV6-5	.	13	ASSRGANLYNEQF
TRBJ1-6	TRBV7-9	TRBD1	13	ASSLGSGQGFTLH
TRBJ1-3	TRBV6-1	.	14	ASIPTDRSGGNTIY
TRBJ2-7	TRBV6-5	.	12	ASGQAGKAYEQY
TRBJ2-7	TRBV9	.	16	ASSVEEGARGLIYEQY
TRBJ1-2	TRBV7-9	TRBD1	12	ASSLTGGIYGYT
TRBJ2-6	TRBV3-1	.	14	ASSQDQGSGANVLT
TRBJ1-3	TRBV12-3/TRBV12-4	.	12	ASTGRNSGNTIY
TRBJ2-3	TRBV10-2	TRBD2	12	ASSAGGGTDTQY
TRBJ2-7	TRBV28	.	15	ASSLSGRLLLGYEQY
TRBJ1-5	TRBV28	.	14	ASRRHQGVGNQPQH
TRBJ2-3	TRBV11-2	TRBD1	15	ASSRDREPFRTDTQY